The subject of this entry is one TCR beta chain. The antigen remains unidentified. The data originate from a study of cytomegalovirus exposure and HLA in healthy donors. Findings and caveats of the study: No immune exposure information besides CMV serostatus was available.

Vbeta (60) and Jbeta (13) primers were used in the PCR. As originally analysed: In a later analysis, about 9.9 million of 60 million to 80 million unique beta chains occurred in at least two donors. Only in-frame clones appear in the TCRdb table, and some are missing; sequencing was by immunoSEQ multiplex PCR. For V, J and clone size, that table is used; D and trimming come from the DNA. Of just over 200,000 clones in the sample, approximately 78% were seen once. Germline CDR1 is WSHSY and CDR2 is SAAADI. V lost 7 bases and J lost 0; bases outside the gene matches: 6. CDR3 length: 16 amino acids. Donors likely had unrecorded immune exposures despite being nominally healthy when sampled.

The sample consisted of PBMCs. V gene TRBV10-2 combines with J gene TRBJ2-1; the match to TRBD2 covers 10 bases. The TCR originated in a woman aged 35 to 49 in good health and CMV-seronegative. CDR3 region: CASNSGRAFSYNEQFF. CDR3 nucleotide sequence: TGCGCCAGCAACAGCGGGAGGGCCTTCTCCTACAATGAGCAGTTCTTC.